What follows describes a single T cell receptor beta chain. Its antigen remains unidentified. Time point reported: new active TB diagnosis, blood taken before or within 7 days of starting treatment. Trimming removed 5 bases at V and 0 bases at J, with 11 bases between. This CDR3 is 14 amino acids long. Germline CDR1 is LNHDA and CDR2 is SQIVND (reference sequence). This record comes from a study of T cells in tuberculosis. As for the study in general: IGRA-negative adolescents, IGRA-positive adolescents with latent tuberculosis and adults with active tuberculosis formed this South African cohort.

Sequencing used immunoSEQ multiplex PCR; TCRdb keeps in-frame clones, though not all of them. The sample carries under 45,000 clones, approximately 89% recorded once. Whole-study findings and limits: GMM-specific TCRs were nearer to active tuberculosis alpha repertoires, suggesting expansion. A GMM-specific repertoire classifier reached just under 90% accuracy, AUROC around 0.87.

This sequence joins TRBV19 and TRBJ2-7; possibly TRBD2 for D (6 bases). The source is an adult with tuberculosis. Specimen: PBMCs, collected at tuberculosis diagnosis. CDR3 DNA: TGTGCCAGTAGTCCCCGGGGGAGCTCCTACGAGCAGTACTTC. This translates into CASSPRGSSYEQYF.